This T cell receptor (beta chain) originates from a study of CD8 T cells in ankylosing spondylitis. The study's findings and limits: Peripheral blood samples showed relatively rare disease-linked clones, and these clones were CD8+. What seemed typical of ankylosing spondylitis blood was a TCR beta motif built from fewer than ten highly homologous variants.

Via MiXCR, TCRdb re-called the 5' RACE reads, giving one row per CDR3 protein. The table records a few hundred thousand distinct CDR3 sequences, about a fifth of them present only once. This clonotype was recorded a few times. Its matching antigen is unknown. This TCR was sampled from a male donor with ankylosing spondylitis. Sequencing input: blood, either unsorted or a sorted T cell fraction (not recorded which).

The chain's CDR3 is CSASGQIGDSPLHF. CDR3 bases: TGCAGTGCTAGCGGACAGATCGGAGATTCACCCCTCCACTTT. The rearrangement joins TRBV20-1 to TRBJ1-6; D is possibly TRBD1 (6 bases). V gave up 3 bases and J gave up 8 bases, with 14 bases separating them. Germline assignment: CDR1 DFQATT and CDR2 SNEGSKA (reference sequence). The CDR3 is 14 residues long.